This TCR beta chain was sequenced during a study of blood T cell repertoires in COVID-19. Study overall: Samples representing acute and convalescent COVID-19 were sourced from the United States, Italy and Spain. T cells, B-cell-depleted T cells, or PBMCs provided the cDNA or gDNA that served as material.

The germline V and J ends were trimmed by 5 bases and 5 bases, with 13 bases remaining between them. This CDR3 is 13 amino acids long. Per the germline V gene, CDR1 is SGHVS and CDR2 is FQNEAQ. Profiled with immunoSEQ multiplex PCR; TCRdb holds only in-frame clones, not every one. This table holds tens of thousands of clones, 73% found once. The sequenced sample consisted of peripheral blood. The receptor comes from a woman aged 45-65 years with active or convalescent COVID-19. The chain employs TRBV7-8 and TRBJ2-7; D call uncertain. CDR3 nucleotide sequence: TGTGCCAGCAGCGCGGCTAGAGCTCACGAGCAGTACTTC. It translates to CASSAARAHEQYF.